The clone carrying this T cell receptor (beta chain) was picked up a small number of times. What it binds is unknown. This record belongs to a study of cytomegalovirus exposure and HLA in healthy donors. Background on the study: Clustering assigned about 80% of the approximately 400 genotyped donors to the Caucasian-associated ancestry cluster. Points from the study as a whole: In terms of immune exposure information, only CMV serostatus was available. Within an earlier analysis, most TCR beta V segments proved productive either about 90% or about 30% of the time.

The donors, nominally healthy at sampling, likely had unrecorded immune exposures. Amplification used 60 Vbeta primers and 13 Jbeta primers. Method: immunoSEQ multiplex PCR; TCRdb's copy keeps in-frame clones and lacks some. The sample contains 110,000 or so clones, approximately 67% of which appear only once. Germline assignment: CDR1 MNHNS and CDR2 SASEGT. The CDR3 consists of 14 residues. V was shortened by 3 bases and J by 5 bases, with 13 bases between the two germline ends. Input material: PBMCs. This TCR derives from a man between 18 and 35 years old in good health and CMV-seropositive. This rearrangement joins TRBV6-1 to TRBJ1-2; D is unclear. The CDR3 bases are TGTGCCAGCAGTGACCCCGGGAGGTGGTATGGCTACACCTTC. Its translation: CASSDPGRWYGYTF.